Given below is one T cell receptor (beta chain) in context. The antigen remains unidentified. Other DNA sequences of this sample code for an identical CDR3. Isolated RNA was reverse transcribed in full, so expressed TCRB transcripts were sequenced. Assay: immunoSEQ multiplex PCR; the TCRdb copy retains only in-frame clones and omits some. The sample holds some 280,000 clones, 13% to 15% seen once. The sample belongs to a study of beta chain features in type 1 diabetes. CD4+ naive, central memory, regulatory and stem cell-like memory subsets were isolated by sorting on CD45RO/CCR7/CD25/CD127/CD95/CD27. General study results and limits: Among patients, naive, central memory and Treg TCRB repertoires appeared more similar than among healthy donors. A cDNA-based sequencing approach could over-represent cells with high TCR expression. Type 1 diabetes patients had TCRB CDR3s that were shorter (moderately but significantly so) in all four CD4+ subsets.

Sequenced material: naive CD4+ T cells from blood. This clonotype originated in a young man with type 1 diabetes.

The DNA for the CDR3 is TGTGCCAGCAGCCGGGACAGTAATCAGCCCCAGCATTTT. Its protein product is CASSRDSNQPQHF. This chain joins TRBV28 and TRBJ1-5; 7 bases fit TRBD1. This CDR3 is built from 13 residues. The J segment lost 4 bases and the V segment lost 6 bases, leaving 3 bases of the junction unmatched. CDR1 and CDR2 (germline): MDHEN, SYDVKM. Full variable domain (remainder filled in from reference TRBV28 and TRBJ1-5): DVKVTQSSRYLVKRTGEKVFLECVQDMDHENMFWYRQDPGLGLRLIYFSYDVKMKEKGDIPEGYSVSREKKERFSLILESASTNQTSMYLCASSRDSNQPQHFGDGTRLSIL.